This T cell receptor (beta chain) was recovered during a study of CD8 T cells in Susac syndrome. CD8+ and CD4+ T cells circulating in blood were sequenced for TCR beta. Random hexamers served to reverse transcribe roughly 0.45 to 1 ug RNA. TCR beta CDR3 was amplified by immunoSEQ covering 54 Vbeta and 13 Jbeta. TCRdb called the immunoSEQ multiplex PCR reads again in MiXCR, with one record for every CDR3 protein. The profile shows some 200,000 distinct CDR3 sequences, approximately 95% of them singletons. Regarding this clonotype: Its cognate antigen is unknown.

This CDR3 has 12 residues. Germline CDR1 reads MDHEN; CDR2 reads SYDVKM. V was shortened by 9 bases and J by 8 bases, with 17 bases between the two germline ends. Study-wide results and limits: CD8+ clonal expansion in Susac was maximal in TEMRA cells and in active patients. The TCR sequencing and HLA analysis in the study involved a relatively small number of individuals, as the study acknowledged.

This chain joins TRBV28 and TRBJ2-7; TRBD2 is a possible D gene (6 bases). This sequence originates from a human donor with Susac syndrome. Material for sequencing was CD8+ T cells from PBMCs. The chain's CDR3 is CASLPSEGKQYF. The CDR3 DNA sequence: TGTGCCAGTCTACCCTCGGAGGGAAAGCAGTACTTC.